This T cell receptor beta chain was identified in a study of T cell clonality in common variable immunodeficiency. Overall study results and limits: Repertoire-complication correlations in CVID were limited by patient heterogeneity.

Sequencing input was equivalent genomic DNA from CVID and controls. Data came from immunoSEQ multiplex PCR; TCRdb stores just in-frame clones and leaves some out. The sample is made up of 45,000 to 60,000 clones, none counted only once. V was cut by 3 bases and J by 5 bases, with 19 bases left in between. The germline gives CDR1 DFQATT, CDR2 SNEGSKA (reference sequence). The CDR3 covers 15 residues. This clone was seen at least ten times. The antigen is not known. The observed sequence ends 3 residues before the CDR3 terminus, with the missing tail filled in from the germline J gene. The chain uses TRBV20-1 and TRBJ2-5, with D perhaps TRBD1 or TRBD2 (5 bases each). The receptor was isolated from a person between 18 and 70 years old in good health. The sample comprised peripheral blood mononuclear cells. CDR3: CSARSDRGVGETQYF. The DNA read from the CDR3 is TGCAGTGCTAGGTCGGATAGAGGGGTAGGGGAGACC.